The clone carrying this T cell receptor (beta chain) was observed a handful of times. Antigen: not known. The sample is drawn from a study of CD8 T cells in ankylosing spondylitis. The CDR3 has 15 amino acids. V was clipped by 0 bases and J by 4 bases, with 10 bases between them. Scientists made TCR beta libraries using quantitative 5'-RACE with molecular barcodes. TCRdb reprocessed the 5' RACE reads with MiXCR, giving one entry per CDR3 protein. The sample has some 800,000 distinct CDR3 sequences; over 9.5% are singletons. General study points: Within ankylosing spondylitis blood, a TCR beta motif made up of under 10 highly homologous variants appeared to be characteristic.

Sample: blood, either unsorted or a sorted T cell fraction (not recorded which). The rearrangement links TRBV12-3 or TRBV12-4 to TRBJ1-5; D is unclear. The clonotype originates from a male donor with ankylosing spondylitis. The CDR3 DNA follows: TGTGCCAGCAGTTTAGCTTCAACGGTTAATCAGCCCCAGCATTTT. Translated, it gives CASSLASTVNQPQHF.